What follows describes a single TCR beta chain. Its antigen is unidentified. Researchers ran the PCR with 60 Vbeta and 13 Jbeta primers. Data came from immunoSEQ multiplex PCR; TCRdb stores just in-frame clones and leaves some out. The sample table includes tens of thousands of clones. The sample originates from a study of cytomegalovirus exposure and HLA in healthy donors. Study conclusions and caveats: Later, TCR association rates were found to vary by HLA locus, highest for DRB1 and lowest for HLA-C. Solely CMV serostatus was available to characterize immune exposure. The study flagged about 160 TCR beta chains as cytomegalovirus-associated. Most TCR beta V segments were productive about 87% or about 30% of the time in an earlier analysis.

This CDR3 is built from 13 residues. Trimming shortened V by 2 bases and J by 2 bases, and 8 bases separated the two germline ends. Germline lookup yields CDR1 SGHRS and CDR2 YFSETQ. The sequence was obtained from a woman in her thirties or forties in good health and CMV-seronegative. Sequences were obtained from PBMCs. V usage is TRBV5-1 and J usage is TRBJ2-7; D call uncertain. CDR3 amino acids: CASSFSTAYEQYF. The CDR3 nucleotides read TGCGCCAGCAGCTTTTCTACCGCCTACGAGCAGTACTTC.